This TCR beta chain was documented in a study of graft-versus-host responses after intestinal transplantation. Study as a whole: Recipients got multivisceral, liver-intestinal, or isolated intestinal transplants. Induction using anti-thymocyte globulin, followed by tacrolimus and steroids for 2 to 4 years, was given to all recipients.

General study results and limits: GvH clonotypes were identified within recipient marrow, with a subset emerging first in ileum or blood. Peak GvH clone levels in circulation were associated with early post-transplant HvG declines.

On this clone itself: The antigen remains undetermined.

The V gene end was trimmed by 10 bases and the J gene end by 6 bases; junction bases not matched to a gene: 8. CDR1 and CDR2 (germline): SGHNT, YENEEA. The CDR3 consists of 12 residues. Sequenced by immunoSEQ multiplex PCR; TCRdb stores in-frame clones only, minus some. The repertoire holds about 130,000 clones, with approximately 90% as singletons. The input for sequencing was unstimulated CD4+ T cells sorted from spleen or lymph node cells, taken before intestinal transplant. V gene TRBV11-3 combines with J gene TRBJ1-1; TRBD1 aligns across 7 bases. The TCR sequence derives from a human donor who received an intestinal transplant. The CDR3 region has the DNA TGTGCCAACTCAGTAGGGGGCCCTGAAGCTTTCTTT. This codes for CANSVGGPEAFF.